The rows below give T cell receptor beta chains drawn from one sample of a study of tumor-infiltrating lymphocytes in localized non-small cell lung cancer. TCRdb's table, derived via immunoSEQ multiplex PCR, lists solely in-frame clones and lacks some. The data show approximately 15,000 clones, more than 65% seen once. The sequenced sample consisted of lung tumor tissue. The receptors here all came from a human donor with non-small cell lung cancer. Both conserved end residues are part of each CDR3. A D gene is named only where the DNA matches it firmly. Rows give clone size only sometimes, using once, few, many, or a class for an expanded clone.

CDR3 DNA	CDR3 protein	clone size	V gene	J gene	D gene
TGTGCCAGCAGTACTCCAGACAAGAAGAACTACAATGAGCAGTTCTTC	CASSTPDKKNYNEQFF	.	TRBV28	TRBJ2-1	.
TGTGCCAGCAGTCAACAGGGACAGCTGAACTATGGCTACACCTTC	CASSQQGQLNYGYTF	.	TRBV27	TRBJ1-2	TRBD1
TGCGCCAGCAGCTTGGTTTCTCTAGCGGGAGCGTCGCGTTACAATGAGCAGTTCTTC	CASSLVSLAGASRYNEQFF	.	TRBV5-1	TRBJ2-1	TRBD2
TGTGCCAGTAGTATCCCAGGAGGGTACTACGAGCAGTACTTC	CASSIPGGYYEQYF	.	TRBV19	TRBJ2-7	.
TGTGCCAGCAGCCAAGACGGGAATTCACCCCTCCACTTT	CASSQDGNSPLHF	.	TRBV4-2	TRBJ1-6	.
TGCGCCAGCAGCCCCGGGACAGAATACACTAATGAAAAACTGTTTTTT	CASSPGTEYTNEKLFF	.	TRBV5-1	TRBJ1-4	TRBD1
TGTGCCAGCAGCTTAGCTTGGGGTTCCACAGATACGCAGTATTTT	CASSLAWGSTDTQYF	few	TRBV7-2	TRBJ2-3	.
TGTGCCAGCAGCTGGGACGGCGAGACCCAGTACTTC	CASSWDGETQYF	once	TRBV11-2	TRBJ2-5	.
TGTGCCACCAGCAGAGAGGGGACTAGCGGGAGGGTAAACATTCAGTACTTC	CATSREGTSGRVNIQYF	.	TRBV15	TRBJ2-4	TRBD2
TGCGCCAGCAGCTTGGACGGGCAGGGGGTCGGCGAGACCCAGTACTTC	CASSLDGQGVGETQYF	once	TRBV5-1	TRBJ2-5	TRBD1
TGTGCCAGCTCGCCGCAGGGGACCGTTATGACAACTAATGAAAAACTGTTTTTT	CASSPQGTVMTTNEKLFF	.	TRBV18	TRBJ1-4	.
TGTGCCAGTAGTATCCTGACGGTCAACATTCAGTACTTC	CASSILTVNIQYF	.	TRBV19	TRBJ2-4	.
TGTGCCAGCAGGGAATTGGGACCCGGCACGCCTGAAGCTTTCTTT	CASRELGPGTPEAFF	.	TRBV6-5	TRBJ1-1	.
TGTGCCAGCAGTTTACCAGGGAAGCTATATGGCTACACCTTC	CASSLPGKLYGYTF	few	TRBV28	TRBJ1-2	.
TGCGCCAGCAGCCAAGTTTATCCCCAAGAGACCCAGTACTTC	CASSQVYPQETQYF	.	TRBV4-3	TRBJ2-5	.
TGTGCCAGCTCATCACGGGGAGGGACTAGCTCGGGCACAGATACGCAGTATTTT	CASSSRGGTSSGTDTQYF	.	TRBV18	TRBJ2-3	TRBD2
TGTGCCAGCAGCTTGGGAGGGGACGGGAAGACCCAGTACTTC	CASSLGGDGKTQYF	.	TRBV5-4	TRBJ2-5	.
TGCGCCAGCAGCCAGGACAGCTATGGCTACACCTTC	CASSQDSYGYTF	.	TRBV4-3	TRBJ1-2	.
TGTGCCAGCAGCCAGACAGGTTACCAAGAGACCCAGTACTTC	CASSQTGYQETQYF	.	TRBV7-9	TRBJ2-5	.
TGTGCCAGCAGCTTAGCGATAGCGGGCGATAACATTCAGTACTTC	CASSLAIAGDNIQYF	.	TRBV7-2	TRBJ2-4	TRBD2
TGTGCCAGCAAGGGAGGGCCAGCACACTACGAGCAGTACTTC	CASKGGPAHYEQYF	.	TRBV6-5	TRBJ2-7	TRBD2
TGTGCCTGGAGTCCACAAGACGGACAGGGAGCGTTTGGCTACACCTTC	CAWSPQDGQGAFGYTF	.	TRBV30	TRBJ1-2	TRBD1
TGTGCCAGCTCACCGTTTATGGGCACTGGGGCCAACGTCCTGACTTTC	CASSPFMGTGANVLTF	.	TRBV18	TRBJ2-6	.
TGCGCCAGCAGCCAAGATGGGGGAAACAGGGCGGACATTCAGTACTTC	CASSQDGGNRADIQYF	.	TRBV4-1	TRBJ2-4	.
TGTGCCAGCGTGGGGAGGGAGGGACAGGGTAGGACTGAAGCTTTCTTT	CASVGREGQGRTEAFF	.	TRBV28	TRBJ1-1	TRBD1
TGTGCCAGCAGTTTACCTCCGGGACAAAGAGCTGGAAACACCATATATTTT	CASSLPPGQRAGNTIYF	.	TRBV28	TRBJ1-3	.
TGTGCCAGCAGCTTAGGGGACAGGGGCTATAATTCACCCCTCCACTTT	CASSLGDRGYNSPLHF	.	TRBV7-2	TRBJ1-6	TRBD1
TGCGCCAGCAGCCCCGTGGCCCGGATCGGGGGCACTGAAGCTTTCTTT	CASSPVARIGGTEAFF	.	TRBV4-3	TRBJ1-1	.
TGCGCCAGCAGCCAAGACCGGGACTACCTCTACGAGCAGTACTTC	CASSQDRDYLYEQYF	.	TRBV4-3	TRBJ2-7	TRBD2